This record covers a single T cell receptor beta chain. Trimming shortened V by 10 bases and J by 1 base, and 11 bases separated the two germline ends. CDR3 size: 13 residues. Germline CDR1 MDHEN, CDR2 SYDVKM. This specimen comes from a study of blood T cell repertoires in COVID-19. Study overall: From the United States, Italy and Spain came samples of acute and convalescent COVID-19.

The method was immunoSEQ multiplex PCR; TCRdb's version includes in-frame clones alone and lacks a portion of them. The data show under 170,000 clones, about 86% seen once. The genes are TRBV28 and TRBJ1-5; TRBD1 is a possible D gene (6 bases). The TCR originated in a man aged 70 or older with acute or convalescent COVID-19. The sequenced sample consisted of peripheral blood. CDR3 loop: CATNRVSNQPQHF. CDR3 DNA: TGTGCCACCAACAGGGTCAGCAATCAGCCCCAGCATTTT. The entire variable domain, with the rest obtained from reference TRBV28 and TRBJ1-5, is as follows: DVKVTQSSRYLVKRTGEKVFLECVQDMDHENMFWYRQDPGLGLRLIYFSYDVKMKEKGDIPEGYSVSREKKERFSLILESASTNQTSMYLCATNRVSNQPQHFGDGTRLSIL.